This TCR beta chain was recorded in a study of blood T cell repertoires in COVID-19. As for the study in general: The United States, Italy and Spain were the sources of the acute and convalescent COVID-19 samples.

In the original processing: Quantification of nucleated cells was approximated via reference gene primer amplification. Generated by immunoSEQ multiplex PCR, the TCRdb table keeps only in-frame clones and is missing some. V, J and clone size derive from that table, while D and trimming were established from the DNA sequence. The repertoire holds about 170,000 clones, approximately 87% seen once, with 3.5% to 5% in the top ten. From germline, CDR1 is LGHNA and CDR2 YSLEER. Trimming removed 1 base from V and 6 bases from J; junction bases left unmatched: 10. The CDR3 has 18 residues. The sequenced sample was PBMCs or T cells enriched from blood (not recorded which). V usage is TRBV4-3 and J usage is TRBJ1-4; TRBD1 matches 11 bases. This sequence was found in a woman in her 50s who had recovered from COVID-19. The CDR3 loop is CASSQGSVRGQGDEKLFF. The CDR3 bases are TGCGCCAGCAGCCAAGGAAGTGTTAGGGGACAGGGGGATGAAAAACTGTTTTTT.